The clone carrying this T cell receptor (beta chain) has more than one count but fewer than ten. The antigen remains unidentified. The data were taken from a study of T cell repertoires in cytomegalovirus infection. Whole-study context: Well-studied HLA-B-restricted CMV epitopes were used in the study alongside recently identified HLA-C-restricted ones. Based on public TCR beta signatures, there were indications of CMV infection and of a matching HLA type. Overall study results and limits: The ex vivo response showed dominance by HLA-C-restricted CMV-specific TCR beta clonotypes. Based on cumulative public TCR beta family frequency, carriers of CMV plus the relevant HLA were identified.

V lost 3 bases, J lost 5 bases, and 20 bases lay in between. This CDR3 spans 17 amino acids. Germline CDR1 and CDR2: MRHNA and SNTAGT. TCRdb used MiXCR to reprocess the reads, holding one entry per CDR3 protein. The table records some 920,000 distinct CDR3 sequences, around 32% of them present only once. Material: cultured CD8+ T cells from PBMCs, obtained from culture after CMV antigen stimulation. The V call is TRBV6-4, the J call TRBJ1-5; possible D gene TRBD1, 5 bases. The sequence derives from a human donor in good health (CMV status not recorded). Some clones in this sample may be carry-over from other donors' samples. CDR3 DNA sequence: TGTGCCAGCAGTGAAGTCTTGGCCAGGGCGGGGGATCAGCCCCAGCATTTT. Translation: CASSEVLARAGDQPQHF.